This TCR beta chain originates from a study of human T cells and chemical hapten exposure. Turning to the study itself: Patients' scalps got diphenylcyclopropenone weekly throughout the approximately 23-week study. Whole-study findings and limits: The number of TCRs above 1 in 1000 frequency did not change after DPC sensitization.

Time point here: pre-sensitization, week 0. Documented treatment: therapeutic diphenylcyclopropenone sensitization with weekly scalp DPC. The CDR3 consists of 14 residues. CDR1 and CDR2 from the germline V gene are SNHLY and FYNNEI. V lost 7 bases and J lost 7, with 19 bases in between. Worth noting for this clonotype: The antigen remains undetermined.

Individual cDNA molecules each carried unique molecular identifiers attached by the library. MiXCR was run by TCRdb on the RACE reads, yielding one entry per CDR3 protein. Here the sample spans 250,000 or so distinct CDR3 sequences, almost 8% being singletons. The chain couples TRBV2 to TRBJ2-5; D possibly matches TRBD1 or TRBD2 (5 bases each). The starting material was whole blood, obtained in connection with sensitization to the hapten diphenylcyclopropenone (DPC). The TCR comes from a man younger than 35 with alopecia areata. Some clones in this sample may be carry-over from other donors' samples. The CDR3 coding sequence is TGTGCCAGCACCCTAGGGTCTGCCGGGGCGACCCAGTACTTC. Translated: CASTLGSAGATQYF.